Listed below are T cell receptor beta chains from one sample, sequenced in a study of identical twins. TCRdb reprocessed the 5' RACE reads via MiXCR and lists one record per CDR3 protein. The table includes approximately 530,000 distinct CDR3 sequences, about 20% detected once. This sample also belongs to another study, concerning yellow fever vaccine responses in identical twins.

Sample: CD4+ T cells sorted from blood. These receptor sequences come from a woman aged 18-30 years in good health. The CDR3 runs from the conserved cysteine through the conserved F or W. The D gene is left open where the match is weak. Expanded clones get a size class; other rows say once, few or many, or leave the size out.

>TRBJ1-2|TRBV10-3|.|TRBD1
CAISDSAGGSGYTF
TGTGCCATCAGTGATTCCGCAGGGGGATCTGGCTACACCTTC
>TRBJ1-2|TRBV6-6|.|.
CASSSYTTGSWTF
TGTGCCAGCAGTTCTTACACCACAGGGTCCTGGACCTTC
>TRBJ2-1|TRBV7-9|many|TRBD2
CASSLGTSVYNEQFF
TGTGCCAGCAGCCTCGGGACTAGCGTGTACAATGAGCAGTTCTTC
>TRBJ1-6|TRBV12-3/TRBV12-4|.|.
CASREGSSYNSPLHF
TGTGCCAGCAGAGAAGGGAGTTCCTATAATTCACCCCTCCACTTT
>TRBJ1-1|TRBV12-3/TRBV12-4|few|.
CASSPNLGGTNTEAFF
TGTGCCAGCAGCCCCAATCTCGGGGGAACGAACACTGAAGCTTTCTTT
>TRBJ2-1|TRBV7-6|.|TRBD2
CASSLGRTSGGEVNEQFF
TGTGCCAGCAGCTTAGGAAGGACTAGCGGGGGGGAAGTAAATGAGCAGTTCTTC
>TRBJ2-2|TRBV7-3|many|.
CASSPQGLGTGELFF
TGTGCCAGCAGCCCCCAGGGCTTAGGCACCGGGGAGCTGTTTTTT
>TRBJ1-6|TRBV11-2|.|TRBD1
CASSHRGPNSPLHF
TGTGCCAGCAGCCACAGGGGGCCTAATTCACCCCTCCACTTT
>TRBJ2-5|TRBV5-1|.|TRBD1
CASRNYQGAGETQYF
TGCGCCAGCAGAAACTACCAGGGGGCGGGAGAGACCCAGTACTTC
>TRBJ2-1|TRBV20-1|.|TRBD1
CSAREGTGAYNEQFF
TGCAGTGCTAGAGAAGGGACAGGGGCCTACAATGAGCAGTTCTTC
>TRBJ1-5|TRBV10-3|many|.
CAISESWQAIGLNQPQHF
TGTGCCATCAGTGAGTCTTGGCAGGCAATAGGCCTTAATCAGCCCCAGCATTTT
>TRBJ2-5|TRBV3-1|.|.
CASSQGDRTGETQYF
TGTGCCAGCAGCCAAGGTGACCGAACGGGGGAGACCCAGTACTTC
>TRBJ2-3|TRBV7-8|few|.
CASSLNPISFTDTQYF
TGTGCCAGCAGCTTAAATCCTATCAGCTTCACAGATACGCAGTATTTT
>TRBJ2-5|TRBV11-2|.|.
CASSSNMVAQETQYF
TGTGCCAGCAGCTCGAACATGGTGGCTCAAGAGACCCAGTACTTC
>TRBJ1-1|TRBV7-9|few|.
CASSPHRRGMNTEAFF
TGTGCCAGCAGCCCCCACCGACGGGGGATGAACACTGAAGCTTTCTTT
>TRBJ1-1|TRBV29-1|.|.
CSVASRMNTEAFF
TGCAGCGTTGCAAGTCGGATGAACACTGAAGCTTTCTTT
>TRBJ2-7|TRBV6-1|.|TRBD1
CASSEALGATGLVSIGYEQYF
TGTGCCAGCAGTGAAGCGCTGGGGGCGACAGGGCTCGTATCCATCGGCTACGAGCAGTACTTC
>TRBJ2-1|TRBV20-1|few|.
CSARDYQPYNEQFF
TGCAGTGCTAGAGACTACCAGCCCTACAATGAGCAGTTCTTC
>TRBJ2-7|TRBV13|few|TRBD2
CASSLRGLASSYEQYF
TGTGCCAGCAGCTTAAGAGGACTAGCGTCCTCCTACGAGCAGTACTTC
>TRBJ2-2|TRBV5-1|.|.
CASIPGGGNGYTGELFF
TGCGCCAGCATCCCCGGAGGAGGAAATGGATACACCGGGGAGCTGTTTTTT
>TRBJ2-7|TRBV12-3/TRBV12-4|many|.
CASSLGQPYGREQYF
TGTGCCAGCAGTTTAGGACAGCCCTACGGAAGGGAGCAGTACTTC
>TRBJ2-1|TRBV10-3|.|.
CAITGGPPGNEQFF
TGTGCCATCACGGGGGGCCCGCCCGGCAATGAGCAGTTCTTC
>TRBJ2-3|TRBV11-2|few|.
CASSDSWRVGGAPGDTQYF
TGTGCCAGCAGCGATAGTTGGAGAGTTGGGGGGGCGCCGGGAGATACGCAGTATTTT
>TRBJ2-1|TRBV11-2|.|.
CASSRILGLAEQFF
TGTGCCAGCAGCCGAATCCTGGGCCTTGCTGAGCAGTTCTTC
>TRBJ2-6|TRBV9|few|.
CASSSLVLSGANVLTF
TGTGCCAGCAGCTCCCTTGTCTTGTCTGGGGCCAACGTCCTGACTTTC
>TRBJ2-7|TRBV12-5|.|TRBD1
CASGGRDRGYEQYF
TGTGCTAGTGGTGGAAGGGACAGAGGATACGAGCAGTACTTC
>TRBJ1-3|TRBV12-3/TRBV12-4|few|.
CASRPLNYGNTIYF
TGTGCCAGCAGACCTCTTAATTATGGAAACACCATATATTTT
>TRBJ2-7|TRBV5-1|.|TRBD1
CASRKQGAHYEQYF
TGCGCCAGCCGCAAACAGGGGGCGCATTACGAGCAGTACTTC
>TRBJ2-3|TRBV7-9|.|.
CASSLISGGDTQYF
TGTGCCAGCAGCTTAATAAGCGGAGGTGATACGCAGTATTTT
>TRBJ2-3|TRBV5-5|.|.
CASIHNPSVRLTDTQYF
TGTGCCAGCATCCATAATCCTAGCGTTAGACTCACAGATACGCAGTATTTT
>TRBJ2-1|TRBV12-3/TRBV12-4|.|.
CASSLGHLLNEQFF
TGTGCCAGCAGTTTAGGTCACCTACTCAATGAGCAGTTCTTC
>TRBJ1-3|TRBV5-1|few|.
CASSLSGSGGNTIYF
TGCGCCAGCAGCTTGTCTGGCTCGGGAGGAAACACCATATATTTT
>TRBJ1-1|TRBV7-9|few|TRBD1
CASSLTKTGGRTEAFF
TGTGCCAGCAGCTTAACCAAGACAGGGGGGAGGACTGAAGCTTTCTTT
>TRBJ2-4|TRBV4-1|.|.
CASSDTRGRRDYDKNIQYF
TGCGCCAGCAGCGATACAAGGGGGAGACGGGACTATGACAAAAACATTCAGTACTTC
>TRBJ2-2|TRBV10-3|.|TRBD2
CAISSKTSGTNTGELFF
TGTGCCATCAGCAGTAAAACTAGCGGCACGAACACCGGGGAGCTGTTTTTT
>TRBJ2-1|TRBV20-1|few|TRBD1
CSARVGETGGIEQFF
TGCAGTGCTAGAGTAGGGGAGACAGGGGGCATTGAGCAGTTCTTC
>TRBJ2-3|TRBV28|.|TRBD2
CASSHGLAGDNPDTQYF
TGTGCCAGCAGTCATGGACTAGCGGGAGATAATCCAGATACGCAGTATTTT
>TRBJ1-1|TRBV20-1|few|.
CSARDEWAFF
TGCAGTGCTAGAGATGAATGGGCTTTCTTT
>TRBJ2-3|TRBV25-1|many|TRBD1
CASSDRGTGGIQDTQYF
TGTGCCAGCAGTGATCGCGGGACAGGGGGCATTCAAGATACGCAGTATTTT
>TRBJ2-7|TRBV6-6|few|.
CASSSSPLEQYF
TGTGCCAGCAGTTCCTCGCCTCTCGAGCAGTACTTC
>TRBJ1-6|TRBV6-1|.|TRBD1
CASRQGWDRANNSPLHF
TGTGCCAGCAGGCAAGGATGGGACAGGGCCAATAATTCACCCCTCCACTTT
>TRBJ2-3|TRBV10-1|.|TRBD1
CASRPGTASTDTQYF
TGCGCCAGCAGGCCCGGGACAGCTTCCACAGATACGCAGTATTTT
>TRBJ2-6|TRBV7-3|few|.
CASSLQSGANVLTF
TGTGCCAGCAGCTTACAATCTGGGGCCAACGTCCTGACTTTC
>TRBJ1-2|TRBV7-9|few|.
CASSLVQRQDYGYTF
TGTGCCAGCAGCTTAGTTCAACGACAGGACTATGGCTACACCTTC
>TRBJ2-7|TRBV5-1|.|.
CASSPRGAGPPYEQYF
TGCGCCAGCAGTCCCCGGGGAGCAGGGCCCCCGTACGAGCAGTACTTC
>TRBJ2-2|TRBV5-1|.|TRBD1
CASSFRTGDTGELFF
TGCGCCAGCAGCTTCCGGACAGGGGACACCGGGGAGCTGTTTTTT
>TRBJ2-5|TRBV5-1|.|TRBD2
CASSLGLADPGGETQYF
TGCGCCAGCAGCTTGGGGCTAGCGGACCCTGGAGGAGAGACCCAGTACTTC
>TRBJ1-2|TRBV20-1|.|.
CSARGTYGYTF
TGCAGTGCTAGAGGGACATATGGCTACACCTTC
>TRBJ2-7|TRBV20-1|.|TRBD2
CSAQGTSGRGEQYF
TGCAGTGCCCAAGGGACTAGCGGGAGGGGCGAGCAGTACTTC
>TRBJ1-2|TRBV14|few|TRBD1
CASSQVLQGGGYTF
TGTGCCAGCAGCCAAGTTTTACAGGGGGGTGGCTACACCTTC
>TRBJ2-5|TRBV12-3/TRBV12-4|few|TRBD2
CASSLLAAQETQYF
TGTGCCAGCAGTTTACTAGCGGCGCAAGAGACCCAGTACTTC
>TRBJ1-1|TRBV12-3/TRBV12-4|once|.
CASSPPQQGHTEAFF
TGTGCCAGCAGTCCCCCCCAACAGGGCCACACTGAAGCTTTCTTT
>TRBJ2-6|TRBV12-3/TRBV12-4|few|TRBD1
CASSKTGAGANVLTF
TGTGCCAGCAGTAAAACAGGGGCCGGGGCCAACGTCCTGACTTTC
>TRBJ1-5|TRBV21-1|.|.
CASSEEGSSQPQHF
TGTGCCAGCAGCGAAGAAGGGTCGAGTCAGCCCCAGCATTTT
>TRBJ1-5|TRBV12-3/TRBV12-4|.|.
CASRSGPSNQPQHF
TGTGCCAGCAGGTCAGGGCCAAGCAATCAGCCCCAGCATTTT
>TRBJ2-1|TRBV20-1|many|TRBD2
CSASTPAGVAALEQFF
TGCAGTGCTAGTACCCCAGCGGGGGTAGCGGCCCTGGAGCAGTTCTTC
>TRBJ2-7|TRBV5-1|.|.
CASSLDSAEQYF
TGCGCCAGCAGCTTAGACAGCGCGGAGCAGTACTTC
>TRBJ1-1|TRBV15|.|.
CATSRDLENTEAFF
TGTGCCACCAGCAGAGATCTAGAGAACACTGAAGCTTTCTTT
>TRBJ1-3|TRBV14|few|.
CASSHDRTRRNTIYF
TGTGCCAGCAGCCACGACAGGACTCGTAGAAACACCATATATTTT
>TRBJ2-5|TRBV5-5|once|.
CASSSTDQETQYF
TGTGCCAGCAGCTCGACAGACCAAGAGACCCAGTACTTC